This T cell receptor (beta chain) is drawn from a study of T-cell memory formation after mild COVID-19 (dated by TCRdb to about 2021). About the study as a whole: TCR sequence clusters from the two donors were found to be largely donor specific. In a couple of donors, T-cell clones that expanded and contracted after mild COVID-19 were tracked by sequencing TCRalpha and TCRbeta repertoires over time. Two young, previously healthy adult volunteers, one female and one male, were included in the cohort. Points the paper makes about the study in general: Some responding clones were detected in pre-infection memory, suggesting pre-existing cross-reactive memory T cells joined the SARS-CoV-2 response. Balanced CD4/CD8 phenotypes were observed for clones contracting from day 15 to 85, whereas a bias towards CD4+ was observed for a second wave of clones expanding from day 15 to 37. Only a couple of mild cases were covered by the study, and larger cohorts that include severe cases with pre-infection samples were considered necessary. Contracting CD4+ clones turned up mainly in the CM and EM memory subsets, whereas EMRA was where CD8+ clones were enriched. SARS-CoV-2 specificity was not confirmed for the second-wave clones peaking on day 37.

Ficoll-Paque density gradient centrifugation was used to isolate PBMCs. Including cysteine and phenylalanine, the CDR3 has 11 amino acids. The kept DNA is CDR3 alone, 33 bases in frame from the first base. The junction carries 7 bases between V and J, which are trimmed by 6 bases and 4 bases respectively. Reading the germline V gene gives CDR1 SQVTM and CDR2 ANQGSEA. The sequencer listed for this sample is Illumina NovaSeq 6000. Using 5'RACE with constant-segment primers, TCRalpha and TCRbeta cDNA libraries were constructed, with sample barcodes and unique molecular identifiers added in the process. Trizol reagent was used to extract RNA from every sample. Library amplification was performed in two PCR steps, and a second sample barcode and Illumina TruSeq adapters were introduced in the second step. The libraries were sequenced on an Illumina NovaSeq using 2 x 150 bp paired-end reads. Per the authors' processing: Reads were demultiplexed and collapsed into UMI-guided consensus sequences with migec v1.2.7. Using mixcr v2.1.11, UMI consensuses were aligned to TRA and TRB V and J templates and then assembled into clonotypes. A clonotype was counted as expanded or contracted only when both edgeR and NoisET called the clonotype significant, with the noise models trained on biological replicates. For edgeR calls, the cutoffs were a false discovery rate-adjusted p below 0.01 and a log2 fold-change threshold of 1. As an exploratory analysis of dynamics, max-normalized trajectories of the 1000 most abundant clonotypes were examined with PCA combined with hierarchical clustering. Separately sequenced CD4+ and CD8+ repertoires were used to assign a CD4 or CD8 phenotype to each responding clone. TCRdb reran the public reads through fastp at Q25 and MiXCR, keeping productive beta chains. Every entry covers one CDR3 protein and lists the most common genes and DNA from its rows. The authors' filters were not applied to this entry. The sample records about 170,000 distinct CDR3 sequences, 10% to 15% of which are singletons. Clones ranked in the top ten supply more than 3% of the sample.

About this clonotype: Its antigen is unknown. The record has no base qualities; no much larger clone is one base away.

The sequence links TRBV29-1 to TRBJ1-3, with the D gene uncertain. Material for sequencing was PBMCs or a T cell subset sorted from them (not recorded which). The TCR sequence derives from a man younger than 35 who had mild COVID-19 (a few samples of this study predate the infection). The sample titles of this study are shuffled in the database, so cell type and time point are left out; the donor was told from shared clones. The DNA sequence is as follows: TGCAGCGTGAAACAGGGAAACACCATATATTTT. This encodes CSVKQGNTIYF.